This is a list of T cell receptor beta chains from one sample in a study of T cell responses to AZD1222 COVID-19 vaccine. Profiled with immunoSEQ multiplex PCR; TCRdb holds only in-frame clones, not every one. The sample gives some 200,000 clones, roughly 90% of which show up once; around 3.7% is in the top ten. The sequencing here drew on peripheral blood, taken 28 days after the second AZD1222 dose. The receptors come from an adult who received the AZD1222 COVID-19 vaccine. Both conserved end residues are part of each CDR3. Fields, in order: clone size, J gene, V gene, D gene, CDR3 DNA, CDR3 protein. A D gene is named only where the DNA matches it firmly. For some rows the clone size is stated as once, few or many, or as a class when expanded; others skip it.

clone_size: -; j_call: TRBJ1-6; v_call: TRBV9; d_call: -; cdr3_nt: TGTGCCAGCAGCGTAGACGGCAATAATTCACCCCTCCACTTT; cdr3_aa: CASSVDGNNSPLHF
clone_size: -; j_call: TRBJ1-3; v_call: TRBV6-5; d_call: -; cdr3_nt: TGTGCCAGCAGGAACCGTAATACCCGTGGAAACACCATATATTTT; cdr3_aa: CASRNRNTRGNTIYF
clone_size: -; j_call: TRBJ2-2; v_call: TRBV9; d_call: -; cdr3_nt: TGTGCCAGCAGCGTTTTTACTGGGGCCACCGGGGAGCTGTTTTTT; cdr3_aa: CASSVFTGATGELFF
clone_size: -; j_call: TRBJ2-1; v_call: TRBV19; d_call: TRBD2; cdr3_nt: TGTGCCAGTAGCGAACTAGCGGGAGGCTTCCATGAGCAGTTCTTC; cdr3_aa: CASSELAGGFHEQFF
clone_size: -; j_call: TRBJ1-5; v_call: TRBV18; d_call: -; cdr3_nt: TGTGCCAGCTCAGCACAGGGAAAGAGCCAGCCCCAGCATTTT; cdr3_aa: CASSAQGKSQPQHF
clone_size: -; j_call: TRBJ2-1; v_call: TRBV11-2; d_call: -; cdr3_nt: TGTGCCAGCAGTCTCGCGAGCTCCTACAATGAGCAGTTCTTC; cdr3_aa: CASSLASSYNEQFF
clone_size: -; j_call: TRBJ1-6; v_call: TRBV21-1; d_call: -; cdr3_nt: TGTGCCAGCAGCCCCCCCCTCGCAGGTGAACCCCCCTCACCCCTCCACTTT; cdr3_aa: CASSPPLAGEPPSPLHF
clone_size: -; j_call: TRBJ1-5; v_call: TRBV28; d_call: TRBD1; cdr3_nt: TGTGCCAGCAGAACAGGGGGTATTAAAAAGAAATATAGCAATCAGCCCCAGCATTTT; cdr3_aa: CASRTGGIKKKYSNQPQHF
clone_size: -; j_call: TRBJ2-6; v_call: TRBV5-8; d_call: -; cdr3_nt: TGTGCCAGCAGCTTGGGCTCGAAGTCTGGGGCCAACGTCCTGACTTTC; cdr3_aa: CASSLGSKSGANVLTF
clone_size: -; j_call: TRBJ2-7; v_call: TRBV9; d_call: TRBD1; cdr3_nt: TGTGCCAGCAGCGCCGGGACAGGGACCTACGAGCAGTACTTC; cdr3_aa: CASSAGTGTYEQYF
clone_size: -; j_call: TRBJ2-1; v_call: TRBV5-1; d_call: TRBD2; cdr3_nt: TGCGCCAGCAGCGGCCGACTAGCGGGAGCCGTAAAGAGACCTTACAATGAGCAGTTCTTC; cdr3_aa: CASSGRLAGAVKRPYNEQFF
clone_size: -; j_call: TRBJ2-1; v_call: TRBV5-4; d_call: -; cdr3_nt: TGTGCCAGCAGCGGGGGGGCCCCCTACAATGAGCAGTTCTTC; cdr3_aa: CASSGGAPYNEQFF
clone_size: -; j_call: TRBJ2-1; v_call: TRBV30; d_call: -; cdr3_nt: TGTGCCTGGACTCTCAGAGCCTCCTACAATGAGCAGTTCTTC; cdr3_aa: CAWTLRASYNEQFF
clone_size: -; j_call: TRBJ1-1; v_call: TRBV6-5; d_call: -; cdr3_nt: TGTGCCAGCAGTTACAACCTTGAGGGTAGGGAAGCTTTCTTT; cdr3_aa: CASSYNLEGREAFF
clone_size: -; j_call: TRBJ1-4; v_call: TRBV10-3; d_call: -; cdr3_nt: TGTGCCATCAGTGAGTCCAGGGTGTCCGAAAAACTGTTTTTT; cdr3_aa: CAISESRVSEKLFF
clone_size: -; j_call: TRBJ2-4; v_call: TRBV2; d_call: -; cdr3_nt: TGTGCCAGCAGCCCTATAGCCCTATTAGCCAAAAACATTCAGTACTTC; cdr3_aa: CASSPIALLAKNIQYF
clone_size: -; j_call: TRBJ2-1; v_call: TRBV11-1; d_call: -; cdr3_nt: TGTGCCAGCAACAACCTGGGCAATGAGCAGTTCTTC; cdr3_aa: CASNNLGNEQFF
clone_size: -; j_call: TRBJ2-7; v_call: TRBV19; d_call: -; cdr3_nt: TGTGCCAGTAGTGTGCCGGGACTGGCGTACGAGCAGTACTTC; cdr3_aa: CASSVPGLAYEQYF
clone_size: -; j_call: TRBJ1-1; v_call: TRBV6-5; d_call: -; cdr3_nt: TGTGCCAGCAGCCCCGGGACAAGGAACACTGAAGCTTTCTTT; cdr3_aa: CASSPGTRNTEAFF
clone_size: -; j_call: TRBJ1-2; v_call: TRBV19; d_call: -; cdr3_nt: TGTGCCAGTACCCAGGAAGGCGGCTACACCTTC; cdr3_aa: CASTQEGGYTF
clone_size: once; j_call: TRBJ2-2; v_call: TRBV5-1; d_call: -; cdr3_nt: TGCGCCAGCAATGACCAGAACACCGGGGAGCTGTTTTTT; cdr3_aa: CASNDQNTGELFF
clone_size: -; j_call: TRBJ1-2; v_call: TRBV7-8; d_call: -; cdr3_nt: TGTGCCAGCAGCCGACGGACGGAGAACTATGGCTACACCTTC; cdr3_aa: CASSRRTENYGYTF
clone_size: -; j_call: TRBJ1-2; v_call: TRBV3-1/TRBV3-2; d_call: -; cdr3_nt: TGTGCCAGCAGCTCGCAGGGGAACTATGGCTACACCTTC; cdr3_aa: CASSSQGNYGYTF